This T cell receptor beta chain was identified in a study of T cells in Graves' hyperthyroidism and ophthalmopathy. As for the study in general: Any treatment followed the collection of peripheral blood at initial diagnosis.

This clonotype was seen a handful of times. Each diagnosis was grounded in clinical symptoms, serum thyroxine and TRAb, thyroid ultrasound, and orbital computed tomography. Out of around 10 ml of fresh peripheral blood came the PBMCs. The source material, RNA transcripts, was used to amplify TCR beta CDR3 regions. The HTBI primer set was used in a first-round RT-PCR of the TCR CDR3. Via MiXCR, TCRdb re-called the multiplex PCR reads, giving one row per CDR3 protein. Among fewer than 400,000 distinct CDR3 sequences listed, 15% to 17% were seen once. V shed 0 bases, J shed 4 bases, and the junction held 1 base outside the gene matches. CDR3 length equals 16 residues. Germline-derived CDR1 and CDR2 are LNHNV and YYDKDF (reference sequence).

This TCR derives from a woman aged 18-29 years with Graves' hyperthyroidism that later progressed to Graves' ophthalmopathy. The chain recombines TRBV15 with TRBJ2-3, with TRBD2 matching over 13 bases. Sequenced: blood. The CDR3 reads CATSRDGLAGADTQYF. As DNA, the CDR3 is TGTGCCACCAGCAGAGACGGACTAGCGGGAGCAGATACGCAGTATTTT. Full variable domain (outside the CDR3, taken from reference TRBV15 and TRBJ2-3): DAMVIQNPRYQVTQFGKPVTLSCSQTLNHNVMYWYQQKSSQAPKLLFHYYDKDFNNEADTPDNFQSRRPNTSFCFLDIRSPGLGDTAMYLCATSRDGLAGADTQYFGPGTRLTVL.